The 25 T cell receptor beta chains below were found in one sample sequenced in a study of OX40 agonist ivuxolimab in advanced cancers. Here immunoSEQ multiplex PCR was the method, and the copy in TCRdb shows in-frame clones only, minus some. Among tens of thousands of clones listed, 75% to 95% were seen once. The sample here was CD4+ or CD8+ T cells sorted from blood, taken in a trial of the OX40 agonist ivuxolimab. Every receptor here comes from an adult with an advanced solid tumor such as melanoma, head and neck, liver or kidney cancer.

The rearrangement uses TRBV18 and TRBJ2-3; D gene ambiguous. The V and J ends lost 2 bases and 0 bases respectively, with 9 bases between them. CDR3 length equals 15 residues. CDR1 is KGHSH, CDR2 LQKENI, per germline. CDR3 nucleotides: TGTGCCAGCTCACCAACACACTTTAGCACAGATACGCAGTATTTT. It is translated as CASSPTHFSTDTQYF.

The rearrangement uses TRBV28 and TRBJ2-7; D may be TRBD1 or TRBD2 (5 bases each). Germline V lookup: CDR1 MDHEN, CDR2 SYDVKM. The CDR3 runs 13 residues. V was shortened by 8 bases and J by 7 bases, with 18 bases between the two germline ends. The CDR3 is CASGASGTIEQYF. The CDR3, as DNA: TGTGCCAGCGGTGCCTCCGGGACGATAGAGCAGTACTTC.

The chain couples TRBV5-1 to TRBJ2-5; D gene ambiguous. V was shortened by 2 bases and J by 3 bases, with 2 bases between the two germline ends. Germline lookup yields CDR1 SGHRS and CDR2 YFSETQ. The CDR3 has 11 amino acids. In DNA form, the CDR3 reads TGCGCCAGCAGCTTAAAAGAGACCCAGTACTTC. Translation: CASSLKETQYF.

The chain carries TRBV5-5 and TRBJ1-3; D unresolved. Trimming took 6 bases from V and 3 from J, leaving 10 bases between them. CDR1 is SGHKS and CDR2 is YYEKEE in the germline V gene (reference sequence). CDR3 length: 13 residues. CDR3 nucleotide sequence: TGTGCCAGCACCGAATCGGGTGGAAACACCATATATTTT. Its translation: CASTESGGNTIYF.

The rearrangement uses TRBV29-1 and TRBJ2-1, with 11 bases lining up with TRBD2. V shed 4 bases and J 4 bases; nucleotides not matched to a gene: 6. Germline assignment: CDR1 SQVTM and CDR2 ANQGSEA. The CDR3 totals 15 residues. CDR3 sequence (DNA): TGCAGCGTTGTTGGAGGGACTAGCGGATACAATGAGCAGTTCTTC. Translation gives CSVVGGTSGYNEQFF.

This clone was seen a handful of times. The chain is built from TRBV7-9 and TRBJ2-1, with 13 bases that match TRBD2. Germline V CDR1 and CDR2: SEHNR, FQNEAQ (reference sequence). The CDR3 spans 15 residues. V was pared by 1 base and J by 6 bases, with 0 bases of the junction left unmatched. CDR3 coding DNA: TGTGCCAGCAGCTTAGGGACTAGCGGGGGCAATGAGCAGTTCTTC. This sequence encodes CASSLGTSGGNEQFF.

The chain recombines TRBV11-2 with TRBJ2-6; D might be TRBD1 (6 bases). Between the trimmed V and J ends, which lost 6 bases and 0 bases, there was a span of 15 bases. Germline-derived CDR1 and CDR2 are SGHAT and FQNNGV. CDR3 length equals 17 residues. The CDR3 region is CASRPTGFISGANVLTF. In DNA, the CDR3 is TGTGCCAGCAGGCCGACAGGTTTTATCTCTGGGGCCAACGTCCTGACTTTC. Filled out from reference TRBV11-2 and TRBJ2-6, the complete variable domain reads EAGVAQSPRYKIIEKRQSVAFWCNPISGHATLYWYQQILGQGPKLLIQFQNNGVVDDSQLPKDRFSAERLKGVDSTLKIQPAKLEDSAVYLCASRPTGFISGANVLTFGAGSRLTVL.

The chain carries TRBV6-6 and TRBJ1-4, with unresolved D. The CDR3 contains 15 residues. Per germline, CDR1 MNHNY and CDR2 SVGAGI (reference sequence). Trimming removed 6 bases from V and 4 bases from J, with 15 bases in between. The CDR3 sequence is CASSRLDQNNEKLFF. As DNA, the CDR3 is TGTGCCAGCAGCCGGTTAGATCAGAATAATGAAAAACTGTTTTTT.

The CDR3 is CASSLVSRTEAFF. Here the CDR3 DNA reads TGTGCCAGCAGCTTAGTCTCTCGTACTGAAGCTTTCTTT. The chain has TRBV11-2 and TRBJ1-1, with unresolved D. Trimming took 1 base from V and 5 from J, leaving 8 bases between them. The CDR3 is 13 amino acids. Germline V CDR1 and CDR2: SGHAT, FQNNGV.

About this clone itself: This could be a read error, since a much larger clone is one nucleotide away. This specimen includes other DNA sequences encoding the same CDR3. The chain links TRBV5-1 to TRBJ2-1, with 7 positions matching TRBD2. The ends lost 4 bases at V and 0 bases at J; junction bases unmatched: 10. The CDR3 sequence is 17 residues long. Germline CDR1 is SGHRS and CDR2 is YFSETQ. The CDR3 DNA is TGCGCCAGCAGCCTGGAGGCTAGCGGTAGCTCCTACAATGAGCAGTTCTTC. Its translation: CASSLEASGSSYNEQFF.

This chain uses TRBV21-1 with TRBJ2-7; the D call TRBD1 from the table was never checked on the DNA. TRBV21-1 is a pseudogene locus. There are 12 residues in the CDR3. CDR3 region: CASSPQGGEQYF. In DNA, the CDR3 is TGTGCCAGCAGCCCACAGGGGGGCGAGCAGTACTTC.

J is TRBJ2-7 and V is TRBV29-1, with D perhaps matching TRBD2 (6 bases). V was trimmed by 3 bases and J by 3 bases, leaving 12 bases between them. Germline values: CDR1 SQVTM, CDR2 ANQGSEA. The CDR3 is made up of 13 amino acids. The CDR3 region is CSVEGGEDYEQYF. The CDR3 bases are TGCAGCGTTGAGGGGGGTGAGGACTACGAGCAGTACTTC.

The gene calls are TRBV27 and TRBJ2-2; TRBD2 is a possible D gene (5 bases). The germline V and J ends were trimmed by 2 bases and 3 bases, with 13 bases remaining between them. The germline V gene encodes CDR1 MNHEY and CDR2 SMNVEV (reference sequence). The length of the CDR3 is 16 residues. The CDR3 loop reads CASSLSGGLYTGELFF. CDR3 coding DNA: TGTGCCAGCAGTTTAAGTGGCGGACTCTACACCGGGGAGCTGTTTTTT.

The CDR3 coding sequence is TGTGCCAGCAGTTCCACCGAGGGACTAGCGGGAGAGTACGAGCAGTACTTC. Its translation: CASSSTEGLAGEYEQYF. The chain carries TRBV28 and TRBJ2-7, with 14 positions matching TRBD2. CDR1 is MDHEN and CDR2 is SYDVKM in the germline V gene. The CDR3 has 17 residues. V shed 4 bases and J 4 bases; nucleotides not matched to a gene: 9.

The gene calls are TRBV13 and TRBJ2-1; D ambiguous. Germline-derived CDR1 and CDR2 are PRHDT and FYEKMQ (reference sequence). The CDR3 length is 16 residues. Deletions cut 7 bases from V and 0 bases from J, with 16 bases between. Written as DNA, the CDR3 is TGTGCCAGCAAACGTGACACCCAGAGCTCCTACAATGAGCAGTTCTTC. This encodes CASKRDTQSSYNEQFF.

The V and J genes are TRBV13 and TRBJ1-5, with TRBD1 matching over 7 bases. This CDR3 spans 14 amino acids. Trimming removed 3 bases from V and 3 bases from J; junction bases left unmatched: 2. Germline CDR1 reads PRHDT; CDR2 reads FYEKMQ (reference sequence). Written as DNA, the CDR3 is TGTGCCAGCAGCTTGGGACAGATCAATCAGCCCCAGCATTTT. This sequence encodes CASSLGQINQPQHF.

V and J are TRBV5-5 and TRBJ1-5; TRBD1 is a possible D gene (5 bases). CDR1 and CDR2 (germline): SGHKS, YYEKEE (reference sequence). This CDR3 has 15 residues. V lost 4 bases and J 2 bases, leaving 13 bases between the germline ends. The CDR3 bases are TGTGCCAGCAGCCCCCAGGGAGATGGCAATCAGCCCCAGCATTTT. Protein: CASSPQGDGNQPQHF.

J is TRBJ2-5 and V is TRBV11-1, with D perhaps matching TRBD1 or TRBD2 (5 bases each). V was trimmed by 2 bases and J by 3 bases, leaving 22 bases between them. In germline, CDR1 is SGHAT, CDR2 FQDESV (reference sequence). The CDR3 length is 18 residues. The CDR3 DNA is TGTGCCAGCAGCTTAAGGTTTGGGAGTGGGACCACCAAAGAGACCCAGTACTTC. Protein sequence: CASSLRFGSGTTKETQYF. Full variable domain (remainder filled in from reference TRBV11-1 and TRBJ2-5): EAEVAQSPRYKITEKSQAVAFWCDPISGHATLYWYRQILGQGPELLVQFQDESVVDDSQLPKDRFSAERLKGVDSTLKIQPAELGDSAMYLCASSLRFGSGTTKETQYFGPGTRLLVL.

V and J are TRBV5-6 and TRBJ1-6; D is unresolved. CDR1 SGHDT and CDR2 YYEEEE come from the germline V gene. Trimming stripped 0 bases from V and 6 bases from J, with 7 bases between. The CDR3 is 14 residues long. The DNA of the CDR3 is TGTGCCAGCAGCTTGGGGCAAAGTAATTCACCCCTCCACTTT. The encoded protein is CASSLGQSNSPLHF. Filled out from reference TRBV5-6 and TRBJ1-6, the complete variable domain reads DAGVTQSPTHLIKTRGQQVTLRCSPKSGHDTVSWYQQALGQGPQFIFQYYEEEERQRGNFPDRFSGHQFPNYSSELNVNALLLGDSALYLCASSLGQSNSPLHFGNGTRLTVT.

The chain carries TRBV9 and TRBJ2-2; the match to TRBD1 covers 9 bases. Germline lookup yields CDR1 SGDLS and CDR2 YYNGEE. Losses at the gene ends were 4 bases for V and 11 bases for J; bases not matched to a gene: 3. There are 12 residues in the CDR3. CDR3 nucleotide sequence: TGTGCCAGCAGCTGGGACAGGGTCGAGCTGTTTTTT. This codes for CASSWDRVELFF. Supplemented by reference TRBV9 and TRBJ2-2, the full variable domain reads DSGVTQTPKHLITATGQRVTLRCSPRSGDLSVYWYQQSLDQGLQFLIQYYNGEERAKGNILERFSAQQFPDLHSELNLSSLELGDSALYFCASSWDRVELFFGEGSRLTVL.

The chain links TRBV6-5 to TRBJ2-7; 8 nucleotides align to TRBD2. From germline, CDR1 is MNHEY and CDR2 SVGAGI. This CDR3 is built from 14 residues. V lost 5 bases, J lost 5 bases, and 8 bases stayed unmatched. Written as DNA, the CDR3 is TGTGCCAGCAGTGACATCGGCGGGAGGAACGAGCAGTACTTC. It specifies CASSDIGGRNEQYF.

The chain carries TRBV29-1 and TRBJ2-4; D possibly corresponds to TRBD1 (5 bases). CDR3 length equals 12 residues. V shed 5 bases and J shed 1 base, with 6 bases lying between them. Germline V lookup: CDR1 SQVTM, CDR2 ANQGSEA. The CDR3 is CSVKGAKNIQYF. The CDR3 coding sequence is TGCAGCGTTAAGGGGGCCAAAAACATTCAGTACTTC. Full variable domain (outside the CDR3, taken from reference TRBV29-1 and TRBJ2-4): SAVISQKPSRDICQRGTSLTIQCQVDSQVTMMFWYRQQPGQSLTLIATANQGSEATYESGFVIDKFPISRPNLTFSTLTVSNMSPEDSSIYLCSVKGAKNIQYFGAGTRLSVL.

This rearrangement joins TRBV27 to TRBJ2-7; D is possibly TRBD2 (6 bases). The CDR3 consists of 16 residues. V shed 2 bases and J shed 1 base, with 15 bases lying between them. The germline V gene has CDR1 MNHEY and CDR2 SMNVEV (reference sequence). The CDR3 region is CASSLSGGYASYEQYF. The DNA of the CDR3 is TGTGCCAGCAGTTTAAGTGGAGGGTACGCGTCCTACGAGCAGTACTTC.

The genes are TRBV29-1 and TRBJ2-2; no reliable D call. Germline CDR1 and CDR2: SQVTM and ANQGSEA. V dropped 6 bases and J dropped 0 bases, with 8 bases sitting between them. The CDR3 extends over 13 amino acids. CDR3 in DNA: TGCAGCGTAATAGACGCGAACACCGGGGAGCTGTTTTTT. This gives the protein CSVIDANTGELFF.

V usage is TRBV15 and J usage is TRBJ2-7; TRBD2 agrees at 7 bases. The germline V gene has CDR1 LNHNV and CDR2 YYDKDF (reference sequence). This CDR3 spans 15 amino acids. J lost 2 bases, V lost 1 base, and 5 bases had no gene match. The DNA of the CDR3 is TGTGCCACCAGCAGAGTAGTGGGAGGGGCCTACGAGCAGTACTTC. The encoded protein is CATSRVVGGAYEQYF.